This record concerns one T cell receptor (beta chain) sequence. Its target is unknown. Sequenced by immunoSEQ multiplex PCR; TCRdb stores in-frame clones only, minus some. The sample lists roughly 40,000 clones, roughly 90% occurring once. The record originates from a study of OX40 agonist ivuxolimab in advanced cancers. Study-wide background: In this trial design, patients received ivuxolimab intravenously at 0.01 to 10 mg/kg every 2 weeks. Aged roughly 23 to 85 with a mean of approximately 60 years, they were under 85% male. Study-level results: Clones of CD4+ and CD8+ blood T cells grew by week 6 at doses of 0.1 to 3.0 mg/kg.

The CDR3 runs to 14 residues. Germline CDR1 is MNHEY and CDR2 is SMNVEV (reference sequence). V was shortened by 0 bases and J by 6 bases, with 11 bases between the two germline ends. The sequencing here drew on CD4+ or CD8+ T cells sorted from blood, taken in a trial of the OX40 agonist ivuxolimab. The TCR comes from an adult with an advanced solid tumor such as melanoma, head and neck, liver or kidney cancer. The J gene is TRBJ1-1, the V gene TRBV27; D is undetermined. The CDR3 region is CASSLSGSRAEAFF. In DNA, the CDR3 is TGTGCCAGCAGTTTATCAGGGTCGAGGGCTGAAGCTTTCTTT.